This is a list of T cell receptor beta chains from one sample in a study of blood T cell repertoires in COVID-19. Sequenced by immunoSEQ multiplex PCR; TCRdb stores in-frame clones only, minus some. The table records 70,000 or so clones, approximately 90% of them present only once. The sample taken for sequencing was peripheral blood. These receptors all come from a man aged 55 to 70 with acute or convalescent COVID-19. Both conserved end residues are part of each CDR3. Size is omitted from some rows. Given values are once, few, many or a class for expanded clones.

J gene,V gene,clone size,CDR3 protein
TRBJ1-1,TRBV6-5,.,CASSYSSGRTGEAFF
TRBJ2-2,TRBV7-3,.,CASSLTLGTETGELFF
TRBJ2-1,TRBV15,.,CATRGTSGYNEQFF
TRBJ2-5,TRBV29-1,.,CSAKEGGETQYF
TRBJ2-2,TRBV2,.,CASSVSEETNTGELFF
TRBJ2-5,TRBV25-1,.,CASSEFAGLQETQYF
TRBJ2-3,TRBV11-3,few,CASSLTAGGAGDTQYF
TRBJ2-7,TRBV29-1,.,CSVDLLAGRYEQYF
TRBJ1-2,TRBV19,.,CASSIGEGRYGYTF
TRBJ2-5,TRBV5-1,.,CASSLDTGGQETQYF
TRBJ2-2,TRBV27,.,CASSQFAGELGTGELFF
TRBJ1-1,TRBV5-1,once,CASSFTGKGTEAFF
TRBJ2-7,TRBV27,.,CASSLLAGGYEQYF
TRBJ2-2,TRBV5-1,.,CASSPTSTSGGGNTGELFF
TRBJ2-6,TRBV9,.,CASSVTFDRILSGANVLTF
TRBJ2-5,TRBV6-5,.,CASSPRTGVPETQYF
TRBJ1-1,TRBV29-1,.,CSSRDPGTEAFF
TRBJ1-1,TRBV6-2/TRBV6-3,.,CASSYPTTTMNTEAFF
TRBJ1-2,TRBV28,.,CASTPVGRGFYGYTF
TRBJ1-5,TRBV7-9,.,CASSQDRIRNQPQHF
TRBJ2-3,TRBV5-4,few,CASSLNSRAGLTDTQYF
TRBJ2-1,TRBV9,.,CASSVLAGGSYNEQFF
TRBJ2-3,TRBV15,.,CATSILAGVADTQYF
TRBJ1-3,TRBV5-6,few,CASSFTVEGNTIYF
TRBJ1-2,TRBV9,.,CASSLQICYTF
TRBJ1-1,TRBV7-9,once,CASSPRVGGETEAFF
TRBJ1-6,TRBV28,.,CASSFERGGSPLHF
TRBJ2-2,TRBV29-1,.,CIASAGGELFF
TRBJ2-1,TRBV7-6,few,CASSYTGTGGNEQFF
TRBJ2-5,TRBV30,.,CAWSFPRRSSGVGGTQYF
TRBJ2-5,TRBV15,.,CATSRDRGPQETQYF
TRBJ2-7,TRBV19,.,CASSIGTGGHEQYF
TRBJ2-3,TRBV2,.,CASSEAPTSIDTQYF
TRBJ1-5,TRBV12-3/TRBV12-4,.,CASIMSPQHF
TRBJ2-4,TRBV6-5,.,CASSRQGINIQYF
TRBJ2-3,TRBV7-2,.,CASRTGDTQYF
TRBJ1-2,TRBV25-1,.,CASRGAGIIDGYTF
TRBJ2-7,TRBV5-1,.,CASSLRQGHYEQYF
TRBJ2-4,TRBV7-9,.,CASSLRTGGDIQYF
TRBJ2-2,TRBV7-9,.,CAGQSTGGNTGELFF
TRBJ2-3,TRBV19,.,CASSLGFGGWRTDTQYF
TRBJ2-5,TRBV7-7,.,CASSLGRTGRGETQYF
TRBJ1-5,TRBV19,.,CASSAQGIQPQHF
TRBJ2-7,TRBV23-1,once,CASSQSMGQETQYF
TRBJ1-2,TRBV5-4,.,CASSLRDRELYGYTF
TRBJ1-2,TRBV6-5,.,CASRQVNYGYTF
TRBJ1-4,TRBV5-1,.,CASSPESGKLFF
TRBJ2-1,TRBV5-1,few,CASSLRFGGLGEQFF
TRBJ1-1,TRBV9,.,CASSFGQGDTEAFF
TRBJ2-7,TRBV7-3,once,CASSLGQGGPYEQYF
TRBJ2-3,TRBV30,.,CAWRAGGTDTQYF
TRBJ2-5,TRBV5-6,.,CASSFWARASPGETQYF
TRBJ2-2,TRBV9,.,CASSVDSRPNTGELFF